Listed below are T cell receptor beta chains from one sample, sequenced in a study of shared clonotypes between healthy human individuals. The repertoire was sequenced with immunoSEQ multiplex PCR; TCRdb's copy has only in-frame clones and lacks some. The sample comprises some 980,000 clones, over 75% of which are singletons, and about 1.5% rests with the top ten. Sequencing was carried out using memory CD4+ T cells sorted from blood. The receptors here all came from a man between 18 and 35 years old in good health. CDR3s include the opening cysteine and the closing phenylalanine or tryptophan. The order of the fields is D gene, clone size, J gene, V gene, CDR3 DNA, CDR3 protein. The D gene is left open where the match is weak. Size tells how often a clone was seen (once, few, many) or the class of an expanded clone, and some rows leave it out.

D gene: -; clone size: once; J gene: TRBJ2-6; V gene: TRBV19; CDR3 DNA: TGTGCCAGTAGTATAGGGAGGGTTGGGGCCAACGTCCTGACTTTC; CDR3 protein: CASSIGRVGANVLTF
D gene: -; clone size: -; J gene: TRBJ1-6; V gene: TRBV15; CDR3 DNA: TGTGCCACCAGTGTCGCTACGGATAATTCACCCCTCCACTTT; CDR3 protein: CATSVATDNSPLHF
D gene: -; clone size: -; J gene: TRBJ2-2; V gene: TRBV5-4; CDR3 DNA: TGTGCCAGCAGTCAGGGCGGACTGGCGAACACCGGGGAGCTGTTTTTT; CDR3 protein: CASSQGGLANTGELFF
D gene: TRBD2; clone size: -; J gene: TRBJ2-7; V gene: TRBV5-1; CDR3 DNA: TGCGCCAGCAGCAAAGCGGGAGACACGTACGAGCAGTACTTC; CDR3 protein: CASSKAGDTYEQYF
D gene: TRBD1; clone size: -; J gene: TRBJ2-1; V gene: TRBV5-1; CDR3 DNA: TGCGCCAGCAGCCCAGGGGGCTCGGGGAATGAGCAGTTCTTC; CDR3 protein: CASSPGGSGNEQFF
D gene: -; clone size: -; J gene: TRBJ2-7; V gene: TRBV10-3; CDR3 DNA: TGTGCCATCAGTGCCCTGGGGCCCTCCTACGAGCAGTACTTC; CDR3 protein: CAISALGPSYEQYF
D gene: -; clone size: -; J gene: TRBJ2-7; V gene: TRBV12-2; CDR3 DNA: TGTGCAAGTCCTGGCTGGTATGAGGGTAGCGGGACCTACGAGCAGTACTTC; CDR3 protein: CASPGWYEGSGTYEQYF
D gene: -; clone size: -; J gene: TRBJ1-2; V gene: TRBV29-1; CDR3 DNA: TGCAGCGTTGAATATGGGAATGAGGGCTACACCTTC; CDR3 protein: CSVEYGNEGYTF
D gene: -; clone size: -; J gene: TRBJ2-6; V gene: TRBV18; CDR3 DNA: TGTGCCAGCTCACCACGGGGGGCCCTCCTCTCTGGGGCCAACGTCCTGACTTTC; CDR3 protein: CASSPRGALLSGANVLTF
D gene: -; clone size: -; J gene: TRBJ2-5; V gene: TRBV25-1; CDR3 DNA: TGTGCCAGCAGTGATACTAGCAGGTCAGAGACCCAGTACTTC; CDR3 protein: CASSDTSRSETQYF
D gene: -; clone size: -; J gene: TRBJ2-3; V gene: TRBV4-3; CDR3 DNA: TGCGCCGGCAGCCTCGAAGAGCGGCGCACAGATACGCAGTATTTT; CDR3 protein: CAGSLEERRTDTQYF
D gene: TRBD2; clone size: -; J gene: TRBJ2-1; V gene: TRBV9; CDR3 DNA: TGTGCCAGCAGTGCGGGAACAGCGGGGGCCCAAGTTCGTGAGCAGTTCTTC; CDR3 protein: CASSAGTAGAQVREQFF
D gene: -; clone size: once; J gene: TRBJ1-6; V gene: TRBV11-2; CDR3 DNA: TGTGCCAGCAGCCTGGGACGGGTGAGGATAACGAATTCACCCCTCCACTTT; CDR3 protein: CASSLGRVRITNSPLHF
D gene: -; clone size: -; J gene: TRBJ2-3; V gene: TRBV7-9; CDR3 DNA: TGTGCCAGCAGCTTAGGAAGCACAGATACGCAGTATTTT; CDR3 protein: CASSLGSTDTQYF
D gene: TRBD2; clone size: -; J gene: TRBJ2-1; V gene: TRBV5-6; CDR3 DNA: TGTGCCAGCAGCCAGAACGGCGGGGGCTCCTACAATGAGCAGTTCTTC; CDR3 protein: CASSQNGGGSYNEQFF
D gene: -; clone size: -; J gene: TRBJ2-5; V gene: TRBV30; CDR3 DNA: TGTGCCTGGAGTACCTTCGGGGGTACGGGGGAGACCCAGTACTTC; CDR3 protein: CAWSTFGGTGETQYF
D gene: TRBD2; clone size: -; J gene: TRBJ2-7; V gene: TRBV2; CDR3 DNA: TGTGCCAGCAGTGAAACTAGCGGGGGGGCCGGCGAGCAGTACTTC; CDR3 protein: CASSETSGGAGEQYF
D gene: -; clone size: -; J gene: TRBJ1-1; V gene: TRBV10-3; CDR3 DNA: TGTGCCATCATCCAATCGAACACTGAAGCTTTCTTT; CDR3 protein: CAIIQSNTEAFF
D gene: -; clone size: -; J gene: TRBJ2-3; V gene: TRBV10-3; CDR3 DNA: TGTGCCATCAGTACAGGCTTGTCAGATACGCAGTATTTT; CDR3 protein: CAISTGLSDTQYF
D gene: -; clone size: -; J gene: TRBJ2-7; V gene: TRBV6-5; CDR3 DNA: TGTGCCAGCAGTTCCCCCGGGACTTACGAGCAGTACTTC; CDR3 protein: CASSSPGTYEQYF
D gene: -; clone size: -; J gene: TRBJ2-7; V gene: TRBV6-6; CDR3 DNA: TGTGCCAGCAGGACTAGCTACGAGCAGTACTTC; CDR3 protein: CASRTSYEQYF
D gene: TRBD2; clone size: -; J gene: TRBJ2-1; V gene: TRBV13; CDR3 DNA: TGTGCCAGCAGCTTAGGCCGGGGCGGGAGGGCCAACAATGAGCAGTTCTTC; CDR3 protein: CASSLGRGGRANNEQFF
D gene: -; clone size: -; J gene: TRBJ2-7; V gene: TRBV7-9; CDR3 DNA: TGTGCCAGCAGCCCACTTTCAGGGCGCTCCTACGAGCAGTACTTC; CDR3 protein: CASSPLSGRSYEQYF
D gene: -; clone size: -; J gene: TRBJ2-7; V gene: TRBV18; CDR3 DNA: TGTGCCAGCTCACCCGGGAGCTCCTACGAGCAGTACTTC; CDR3 protein: CASSPGSSYEQYF
D gene: TRBD1; clone size: -; J gene: TRBJ2-6; V gene: TRBV7-2; CDR3 DNA: TGTGCCAGCAGCTGCGGGACAGGGAAAAGGATCTCTGGGGCCAACGTCCTGACTTTC; CDR3 protein: CASSCGTGKRISGANVLTF
D gene: -; clone size: once; J gene: TRBJ2-1; V gene: TRBV7-2; CDR3 DNA: TGTGCCAGCAGCCCGGGGACTGGCCGTAGGTTCTTC; CDR3 protein: CASSPGTGRRFF
D gene: -; clone size: -; J gene: TRBJ1-3; V gene: TRBV7-6; CDR3 DNA: TGTGCCAGCAGCGAAGGGGGATCTGGAAACACCATATATTTT; CDR3 protein: CASSEGGSGNTIYF
D gene: TRBD2; clone size: -; J gene: TRBJ2-7; V gene: TRBV5-4; CDR3 DNA: TGTGCCAGCAGCTCAGTAGCGGGAGGGCCTGCCGGGTCCGAGCAGTACTTC; CDR3 protein: CASSSVAGGPAGSEQYF
D gene: TRBD2; clone size: -; J gene: TRBJ2-1; V gene: TRBV11-3; CDR3 DNA: TGTGCCAGCAGCCTTTTTAGCGGGCTGGACAATGAGCAGTTCTTC; CDR3 protein: CASSLFSGLDNEQFF
D gene: TRBD2; clone size: -; J gene: TRBJ2-2; V gene: TRBV11-2; CDR3 DNA: TGTGCCAGCAGCGAATCCGGGACTAGCGGGATTAACACCGGGGAGCTGTTTTTT; CDR3 protein: CASSESGTSGINTGELFF
D gene: TRBD2; clone size: -; J gene: TRBJ2-1; V gene: TRBV5-1; CDR3 DNA: TGCGCCAGCAGCTTGGGCGGACTAGCGGTTTACAATGAGCAGTTCTTC; CDR3 protein: CASSLGGLAVYNEQFF
D gene: TRBD2; clone size: -; J gene: TRBJ2-7; V gene: TRBV18; CDR3 DNA: TGTGCCAGCTCTCCCGGGACTAGCGGCTACGAGCAGTACTTC; CDR3 protein: CASSPGTSGYEQYF
D gene: -; clone size: -; J gene: TRBJ2-7; V gene: TRBV6-5; CDR3 DNA: TGTGCGGTAAAGGGCAGATCCTACGAGCAGTACTTC; CDR3 protein: CAVKGRSYEQYF
D gene: TRBD2; clone size: once; J gene: TRBJ2-7; V gene: TRBV28; CDR3 DNA: TGTGCCAGCAGTTCACTAGCGGGTTTTACCTACGAGCAGTACTTC; CDR3 protein: CASSSLAGFTYEQYF
D gene: TRBD1; clone size: -; J gene: TRBJ2-1; V gene: TRBV18; CDR3 DNA: TGTGCCAGCTCACCTTTGACAGGGATCTACAATGAGCAGTTCTTC; CDR3 protein: CASSPLTGIYNEQFF
D gene: -; clone size: few; J gene: TRBJ1-5; V gene: TRBV5-5; CDR3 DNA: TGTGCCAGCAGCCGCTTCCCGCGGGACCTGGAGCCCCAGCATTTT; CDR3 protein: CASSRFPRDLEPQHF
D gene: -; clone size: -; J gene: TRBJ1-5; V gene: TRBV7-2; CDR3 DNA: TGTGCCAGCAGCTTAGAAAGGACTTGGGGGCAGCCCCAGCATTTT; CDR3 protein: CASSLERTWGQPQHF
D gene: TRBD2; clone size: -; J gene: TRBJ2-5; V gene: TRBV6-5; CDR3 DNA: TGTGCCAGCGGAAAAGTACTAGCGGGAGACGAGACCCAGTACTTC; CDR3 protein: CASGKVLAGDETQYF
D gene: TRBD2; clone size: -; J gene: TRBJ2-2; V gene: TRBV9; CDR3 DNA: TGTGCCAGCAGCCGAACGACTAGCTTTATGACCGGGGAGCTGTTTTTT; CDR3 protein: CASSRTTSFMTGELFF
D gene: TRBD1; clone size: -; J gene: TRBJ2-1; V gene: TRBV4-3; CDR3 DNA: TGCGCCAGCAGCCAAGAGTTGGACAGGGTTGAGCAGTTCTTC; CDR3 protein: CASSQELDRVEQFF
D gene: TRBD1; clone size: few; J gene: TRBJ2-1; V gene: TRBV4-3; CDR3 DNA: TGCGCCAGCAGCCAAGATTTTGGGACAGGGACCAATGAGCAGTTCTTC; CDR3 protein: CASSQDFGTGTNEQFF
D gene: -; clone size: -; J gene: TRBJ2-1; V gene: TRBV12-5; CDR3 DNA: TGTGCTAGTGGTTTGGTAGGATGGGCAGGGGCCTACAATGAGCAGTTCTTC; CDR3 protein: CASGLVGWAGAYNEQFF
D gene: -; clone size: once; J gene: TRBJ2-6; V gene: TRBV7-9; CDR3 DNA: TGTGCCAGCAGCTTTTCACGGGGGACTGGGGCCAACGTCCTGACTTTC; CDR3 protein: CASSFSRGTGANVLTF
D gene: -; clone size: -; J gene: TRBJ1-6; V gene: TRBV30; CDR3 DNA: TGTGCCTGGAGTGTACCATACCTATCCCGGGACACCAATTCACCCCTCCACTTT; CDR3 protein: CAWSVPYLSRDTNSPLHF
D gene: -; clone size: few; J gene: TRBJ2-3; V gene: TRBV4-1; CDR3 DNA: TGCGCCAGCAGCCAAGGGAAGCCTAGCACAGATACGCAGTATTTT; CDR3 protein: CASSQGKPSTDTQYF
D gene: TRBD2; clone size: -; J gene: TRBJ2-5; V gene: TRBV5-4; CDR3 DNA: TGTGCCAGCACCCGGGGGGGAGGAGGTGGTGAGACCCAGTACTTC; CDR3 protein: CASTRGGGGGETQYF
D gene: TRBD1; clone size: once; J gene: TRBJ1-5; V gene: TRBV7-2; CDR3 DNA: TGTGCCAGCAGCCACCGGACAGGCCCCAATCAGCCCCAGCATTTT; CDR3 protein: CASSHRTGPNQPQHF
D gene: -; clone size: -; J gene: TRBJ2-2; V gene: TRBV7-3; CDR3 DNA: TGTGCCAGCAGCTTAGGATCCGTGAACACCGGGGAGCTGTTTTTT; CDR3 protein: CASSLGSVNTGELFF
D gene: -; clone size: -; J gene: TRBJ2-6; V gene: TRBV30; CDR3 DNA: TGTGCCTGGAGGGCAACCTCTGGGGCCAACGTCCTGACTTTC; CDR3 protein: CAWRATSGANVLTF
D gene: -; clone size: -; J gene: TRBJ2-1; V gene: TRBV5-8; CDR3 DNA: TGTGCCAGCAGCCGCAGCAGGGCGAGCTCCTACAATGAGCAGTTCTTC; CDR3 protein: CASSRSRASSYNEQFF
D gene: -; clone size: -; J gene: TRBJ2-3; V gene: TRBV2; CDR3 DNA: TGTGCCAGCAGTTCAAGGCTCGCAGATACGCAGTATTTT; CDR3 protein: CASSSRLADTQYF